This entry concerns a single T cell receptor (beta chain). Under the authors' procedure: For nucleated cells, counts were estimated from reference gene primer amplification. The repertoire was sequenced with immunoSEQ multiplex PCR; TCRdb's copy has only in-frame clones and lacks some. V and J calls and clone size are given by that table; D and trimming were obtained from the DNA. This table has just over 200,000 clones, around 84% appearing once. Germline values: CDR1 SGDLS, CDR2 YYNGEE. The CDR3 is made up of 14 amino acids. With 3 bases clipped from V and 5 bases from J, the junction kept 8 bases outside the gene matches. This sample was included in a study of blood T cell repertoires in COVID-19. Across the whole study: Specimens from acute and convalescent COVID-19 originated in the United States, Italy and Spain. Nucleic acid was either cDNA or gDNA, and it came from T cells, B-cell-depleted T cells, or PBMCs.

Material for sequencing was peripheral blood. The origin of this receptor is an elderly man with acute or convalescent COVID-19. This sequence joins TRBV9 and TRBJ2-7, with TRBD1 matching 7 bases. CDR3 sequence (DNA): TGTGCCAGCAGCGCATCGACAGGGCGCAACGAGCAGTACTTC. It codes for CASSASTGRNEQYF.